This paragraph covers one T cell receptor beta chain sequence. CD4+ cells yielded CD45RA+ naive and CD45RA-negative memory subsets. These data belong to a study of shared clonotypes between healthy human individuals. Authors' processing steps: From ImmunoSEQ came sequences covering only the junction and carrying no quality scores, so filtering differed. The protocol was immunoSEQ multiplex PCR, while the TCRdb copy is restricted to in-frame clones and leaves out a portion. Clone size and V and J calls were adopted from that table, with D and trimming inferred from the DNA. The sample consists of some 2,100,000 clones, approximately 96% of them appearing once. Germline V gene data show CDR1 as MDHEN and CDR2 as SYDVKM. CDR3 length: 14 amino acids. V gave up 3 bases and J gave up 2 bases, with 8 bases separating them.

The rearrangement uses TRBV28 and TRBJ1-5; D is uncertain. The TCR comes from a man younger than 30 in good health. The sequenced sample was naive CD4+ T cells sorted from blood. Subset of the sample: CD45RA+ positively selected. This CDR3 reads CASSFMVRNQPQHF. As DNA, the CDR3 is TGTGCCAGCAGTTTTATGGTTCGCAATCAGCCCCAGCATTTT.